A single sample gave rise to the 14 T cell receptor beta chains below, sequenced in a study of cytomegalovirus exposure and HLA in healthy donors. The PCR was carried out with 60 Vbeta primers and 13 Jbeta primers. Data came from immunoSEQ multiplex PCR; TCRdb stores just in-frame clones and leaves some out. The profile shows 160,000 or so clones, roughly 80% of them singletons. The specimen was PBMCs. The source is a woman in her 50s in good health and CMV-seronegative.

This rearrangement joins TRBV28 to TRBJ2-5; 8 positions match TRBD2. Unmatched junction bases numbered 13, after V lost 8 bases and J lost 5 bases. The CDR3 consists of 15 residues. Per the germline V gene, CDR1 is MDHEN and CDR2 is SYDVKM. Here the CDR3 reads CASSDPGLVSETQYF. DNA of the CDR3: TGTGCCAGCTCCGATCCGGGACTAGTGTCTGAGACCCAGTACTTC.

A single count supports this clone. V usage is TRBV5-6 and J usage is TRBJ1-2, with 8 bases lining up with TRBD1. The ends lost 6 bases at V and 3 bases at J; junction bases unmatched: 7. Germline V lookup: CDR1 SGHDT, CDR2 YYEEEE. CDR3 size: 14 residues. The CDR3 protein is CASISLTGDYGYTF. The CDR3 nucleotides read TGTGCCAGCATCAGCCTGACAGGGGACTATGGCTACACCTTC.

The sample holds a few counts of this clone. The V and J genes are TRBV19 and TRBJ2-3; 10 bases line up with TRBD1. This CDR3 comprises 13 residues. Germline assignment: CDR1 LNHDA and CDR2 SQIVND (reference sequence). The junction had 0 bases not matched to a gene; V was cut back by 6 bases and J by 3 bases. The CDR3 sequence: CASRDRGTDTQYF. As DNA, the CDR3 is TGTGCCAGTAGGGACAGGGGGACAGATACGCAGTATTTT.

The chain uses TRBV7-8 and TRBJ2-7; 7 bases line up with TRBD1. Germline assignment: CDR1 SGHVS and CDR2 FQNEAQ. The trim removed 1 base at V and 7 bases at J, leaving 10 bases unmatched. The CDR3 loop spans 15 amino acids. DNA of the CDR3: TGTGCCAGCAGCTTAGACGGGACAGCGTACAGGGAGCAGTACTTC. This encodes CASSLDGTAYREQYF.

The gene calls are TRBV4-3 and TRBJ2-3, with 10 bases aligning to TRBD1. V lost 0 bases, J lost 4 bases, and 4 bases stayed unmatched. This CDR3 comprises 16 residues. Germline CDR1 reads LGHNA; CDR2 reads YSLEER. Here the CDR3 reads CASSQDATGGSDTQYF. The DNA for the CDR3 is TGCGCCAGCAGCCAAGATGCGACAGGGGGCTCAGATACGCAGTATTTT.

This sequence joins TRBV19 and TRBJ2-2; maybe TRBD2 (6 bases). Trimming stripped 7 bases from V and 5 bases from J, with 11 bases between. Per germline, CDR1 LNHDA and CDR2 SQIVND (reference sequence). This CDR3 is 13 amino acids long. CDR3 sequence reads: CASTWGDTGELFF. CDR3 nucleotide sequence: TGTGCCAGTACCTGGGGGGATACCGGGGAGCTGTTTTTT.

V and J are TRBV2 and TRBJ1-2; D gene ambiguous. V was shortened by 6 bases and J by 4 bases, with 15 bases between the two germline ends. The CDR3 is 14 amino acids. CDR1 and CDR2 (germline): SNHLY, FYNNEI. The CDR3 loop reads CASRSGPLPYGYTF. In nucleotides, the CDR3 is TGTGCCAGCAGATCAGGTCCCCTTCCCTATGGCTACACCTTC.

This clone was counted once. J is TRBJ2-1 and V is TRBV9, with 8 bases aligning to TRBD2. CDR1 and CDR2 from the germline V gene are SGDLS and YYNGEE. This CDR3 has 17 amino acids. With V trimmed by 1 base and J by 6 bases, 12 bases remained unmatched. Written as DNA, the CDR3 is TGTGCCAGCAGCGTACTTGTCGAGCGGGGGAGGTTCAATGAGCAGTTCTTC. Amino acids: CASSVLVERGRFNEQFF.

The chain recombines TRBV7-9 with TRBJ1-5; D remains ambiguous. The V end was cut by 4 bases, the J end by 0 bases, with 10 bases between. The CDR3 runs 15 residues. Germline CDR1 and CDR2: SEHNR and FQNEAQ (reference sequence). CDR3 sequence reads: CASSSGGHSNQPQHF. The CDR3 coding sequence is TGTGCCAGCAGCTCGGGCGGGCATAGCAATCAGCCCCAGCATTTT.

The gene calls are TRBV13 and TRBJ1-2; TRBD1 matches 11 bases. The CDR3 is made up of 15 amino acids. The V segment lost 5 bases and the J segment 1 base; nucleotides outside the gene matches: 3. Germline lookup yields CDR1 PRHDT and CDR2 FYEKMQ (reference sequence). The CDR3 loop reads CASSEGTGGNYGYTF. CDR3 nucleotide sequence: TGTGCCAGCAGCGAGGGGACAGGGGGTAACTATGGCTACACCTTC.

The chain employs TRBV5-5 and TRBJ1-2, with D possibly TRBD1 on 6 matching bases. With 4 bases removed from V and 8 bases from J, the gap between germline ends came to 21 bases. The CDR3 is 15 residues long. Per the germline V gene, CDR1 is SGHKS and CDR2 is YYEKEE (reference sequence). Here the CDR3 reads CASSQGRGAGGGYTF. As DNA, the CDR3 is TGTGCCAGCAGCCAGGGCCGGGGGGCGGGCGGCGGCTACACCTTC.

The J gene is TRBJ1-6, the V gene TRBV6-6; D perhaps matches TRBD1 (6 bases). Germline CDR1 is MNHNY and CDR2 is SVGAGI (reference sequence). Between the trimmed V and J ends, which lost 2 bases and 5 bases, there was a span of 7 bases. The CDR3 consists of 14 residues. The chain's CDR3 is CASSYGQNNSPLHF. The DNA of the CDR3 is TGTGCCAGCAGTTACGGACAGAATAATTCACCCCTCCACTTT.

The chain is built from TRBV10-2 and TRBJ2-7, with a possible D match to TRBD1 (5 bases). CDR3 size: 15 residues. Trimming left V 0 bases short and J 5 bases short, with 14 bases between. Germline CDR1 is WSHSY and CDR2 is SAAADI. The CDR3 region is CASSESGQGVHEQYF. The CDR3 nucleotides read TGCGCCAGCAGTGAGTCGGGGCAGGGTGTTCACGAGCAGTACTTC.

The DNA of the CDR3 is TGCAGCGTTGTGAGGGGGGGTGACTCTAACTATGGCTACACCTTC. Translating it yields CSVVRGGDSNYGYTF. The gene calls are TRBV29-1 and TRBJ1-2; the D gene is possibly TRBD1 (6 bases). Germline V gives CDR1 SQVTM, CDR2 ANQGSEA. Trimming cost V 4 bases and J 0 bases, with 15 bases left between them. This CDR3 has 15 amino acids.